Below, one T cell receptor (beta chain) is given with its context. The antigen remains unidentified. This sample is drawn from a study of OX40 agonist ivuxolimab in advanced cancers. Study overall: Participants averaged around 60 years of age (range about 23 to 80) and were over 75% male. Previous treatment with anti-PD-1, anti-PD-L1 or anti-CTLA-4 therapy was allowed; 30% to 50% had received some.

TCRdb's table, derived via immunoSEQ multiplex PCR, lists solely in-frame clones and lacks some. The top ten hold roughly 4% of the sample, which has around 69,000 clones, 89% seen once. This CDR3 is 12 amino acids long. Germline V gene data show CDR1 as MDHEN and CDR2 as SYDVKM. V dropped 8 bases and J dropped 2 bases, with 9 bases sitting between them. Study results and caveats: At doses 0.1 to 3.0 mg/kg, CD4+ and CD8+ clones expanded. Antigens targeted by the expanded peripheral T cells were not determined.

The chain has TRBV28 and TRBJ1-2; D gene unclear. The sample consisted of CD4+ or CD8+ T cells sorted from blood, taken in a trial of the OX40 agonist ivuxolimab. The sequence was obtained from an adult with an advanced solid tumor such as melanoma, head and neck, liver or kidney cancer. The CDR3 DNA reads TGTGCCAGCCAACTTAGAAACTATGGCTACACCTTC. It yields the protein CASQLRNYGYTF.